The next 10 T cell receptor beta chains were all read from a single sample in a study of cytomegalovirus exposure and HLA in healthy donors. Amplification used 60 Vbeta primers and 13 Jbeta primers. Profiling relied on immunoSEQ multiplex PCR, and the TCRdb table lists in-frame clones only, not all of them. Counted here are about 200,000 clones, 79% occurring once; the ten biggest clones make up 1.7%. Sequenced input: PBMCs. The receptors originated from a middle-aged man in good health and CMV-seronegative.

The rearrangement joins TRBV9 to TRBJ2-1, with TRBD2 matching 15 bases. Germline CDR1 reads SGDLS; CDR2 reads YYNGEE. V was clipped by 5 bases and J by 9 bases; unmatched bases: 3. The CDR3 has 14 residues. This chain's CDR3 is CASSEGLAGGEQFF. The CDR3 DNA follows: TGTGCCAGCAGTGAGGGACTAGCGGGAGGTGAGCAGTTCTTC.

This clone was detected only once. This sequence joins TRBV11-2 and TRBJ1-1; 9 bases map to TRBD1. The germline V gene encodes CDR1 SGHAT and CDR2 FQNNGV. The CDR3 consists of 12 residues. V dropped 5 bases and J dropped 11; count of bases not matched to a gene: 6. The CDR3 reads CASSPRDREAFF. The CDR3 region has the DNA TGTGCCAGCAGCCCCCGGGACAGGGAGGCTTTCTTT.

The CDR3 DNA sequence: TGTGCCAGCAGACAACTAGCGGGGCCGGAAAACATTCAGTACTTC. Its translation is CASRQLAGPENIQYF. J is TRBJ2-4 and V is TRBV27; 10 bases match TRBD2. Germline assignment: CDR1 MNHEY and CDR2 SMNVEV (reference sequence). The V and J ends lost 6 bases and 5 bases, in that order; junction bases with no gene match: 7. CDR3 length: 15 amino acids.

This clone showed up just once. The rearrangement joins TRBV9 to TRBJ2-7; D remains unclear. The CDR3 loop spans 14 amino acids. Per germline, CDR1 SGDLS and CDR2 YYNGEE. Trimming removed 0 bases at V and 3 bases at J, with 10 bases between. The chain's CDR3 is CASSVASGFYEQYF. CDR3 sequence (DNA): TGTGCCAGCAGCGTAGCCTCCGGTTTCTACGAGCAGTACTTC.

This clone was observed a single time. The chain joins TRBV6-6 to TRBJ1-2, with D possibly being TRBD1 (5 bases). Per germline, CDR1 MNHNY and CDR2 SVGAGI (reference sequence). V was pared by 6 bases and J by 0 bases, with 8 bases between. The CDR3 loop spans 13 amino acids. CDR3 amino acids: CASSPTANYGYTF. DNA of the CDR3: TGTGCCAGCAGCCCGACAGCTAACTATGGCTACACCTTC.

The V and J genes are TRBV30 and TRBJ2-7, with 11 bases lining up with TRBD1. With 2 bases clipped from V and 3 bases from J, the junction kept 6 bases outside the gene matches. Germline V gives CDR1 GTSNPN, CDR2 SVGIG (reference sequence). The CDR3 is 15 residues long. The CDR3 DNA reads as TGTGCCTGGAGTTTATCGGGACAGGGGGACTACGAGCAGTACTTC. Protein sequence: CAWSLSGQGDYEQYF.

This chain links TRBV25-1 with TRBJ2-6; the D gene is possibly TRBD1 (5 bases). The CDR3 has 17 residues. From germline, CDR1 is MGHDK and CDR2 SYGVNS. V was cut by 3 bases and J by 4 bases, with 16 bases left in between. CDR3 in DNA: TGTGCCAGCAGTGATATAGGGGAATCGTTGGGGGCCAACGTCCTGACTTTC. Residues: CASSDIGESLGANVLTF. Full variable domain (missing parts from reference TRBV25-1 and TRBJ2-6): EADIYQTPRYLVIGTGKKITLECSQTMGHDKMYWYQQDPGMELHLIHYSYGVNSTEKGDLSSESTVSRIRTEHFPLTLESARPSHTSQYLCASSDIGESLGANVLTFGAGSRLTVL.

The chain joins TRBV28 to TRBJ2-5, with 11 positions matching TRBD2. V was pared by 6 bases and J by 4 bases, with 4 bases of the junction left unmatched. Germline V CDR1 and CDR2: MDHEN, SYDVKM. This CDR3 is built from 14 residues. The CDR3 DNA follows: TGTGCCAGCAGGACTAGCGGGAACCGAGAGACCCAGTACTTC. It specifies CASRTSGNRETQYF.

A few counts support this clone. This rearrangement joins TRBV7-9 to TRBJ1-1; no clear D. The CDR3 runs 14 residues. V lost 4 bases and J 0 bases, leaving 9 bases between the germline ends. Germline V gene lookup returns CDR1 SEHNR and CDR2 FQNEAQ (reference sequence). CDR3 loop: CASSSVQLNTEAFF. The CDR3 DNA follows: TGTGCCAGCAGCTCGGTCCAACTGAACACTGAAGCTTTCTTT.

V gene TRBV6-1 combines with J gene TRBJ2-4, with 8 bases aligning to TRBD2. V lost 2 bases to trimming and J lost 5 bases; unmatched junction nucleotides: 8. CDR1 is MNHNS and CDR2 is SASEGT in the germline V gene. This CDR3 region has 16 residues. The CDR3, as DNA: TGTGCCAGCAGTGAATGGGCTAGCGGGCCTCAAAACATTCAGTACTTC. Protein sequence: CASSEWASGPQNIQYF.